This T cell receptor beta chain was recorded in a study of blood T cells in healthy people across ages. Study summary: About one barcoded beta molecule per two T cells was the capture yield of template switching.

The CDR3 has 13 residues. The V and J ends lost 6 bases and 8 bases respectively, with 13 bases between them. A second PCR of roughly 7 to 11 cycles used a sample-barcoded 5' primer and a J-beta primer mix. TCRdb reanalysed the 5' RACE reads using MiXCR and keeps one entry per CDR3 protein. The sample includes over a million distinct CDR3 sequences, approximately 39% of them seen just once. The source is a woman under 30 in good health. This chain uses TRBV12-3 or TRBV12-4 with TRBJ1-4; D not certain. Sequenced material: blood. The CDR3 spells CASRKVAGEKLFF. In DNA form, the CDR3 reads TGTGCCAGCAGAAAGGTCGCGGGAGAAAAACTGTTTTTT.